The T cell receptor (beta chain) described here comes from a study of molecular identifiers for immune sequencing clone quantification. The table lists this clonotype with many counts. Sorting selected naive CD8 T cells with a CD8+CD4-CCR7+CD45RA+ phenotype. The authors built bulk TCR libraries by previously described methods with listed TCR primers. TCRdb used MiXCR to reprocess the PCR reads, holding one entry per CDR3 protein. The sample has roughly 320,000 distinct CDR3 sequences, about 20% seen once. Trimming at V came to 3 bases and at J to 3 bases, leaving 5 bases not matched to a gene. CDR3 size: 15 residues. The germline CDR1 and CDR2 sequences are SGHAT and FQNNGV.

The receptor was isolated from a human donor in good health. Some libraries in this study had Jurkat cell RNA spiked in. Input material: naive CD8+ T cells from blood, with Jurkat cell RNA spiked in. Sample subset: FACS-sorted CD8+CD4-CCR7+CD45RA+ naive T cells. This chain uses TRBV11-2 with TRBJ2-7; 10 bases are a match to TRBD2. The chain's CDR3 is CASSFSSGGNYEQYF. In DNA form, the CDR3 reads TGTGCCAGCAGCTTTTCTAGCGGGGGCAACTACGAGCAGTACTTC.